This T cell receptor beta chain was recovered during a study of siplizumab effects on memory and regulatory T cells. As concerns this clone: Its antigen is as yet unknown.

Study-wide findings and caveats: The alloresponse seemed to draw substantially on naive T cells, which appeared more diverse than memory cells. In roughly 80-95% of proliferating CD4+ or CD8+ clones, a naive or memory phenotype could not be assigned. Fewer alloreactive sequences mapped to unstimulated CD4+ memory cells under siplizumab. Just a small share of alloreactive clones was traced back to unstimulated subsets.

Trimming pared 3 bases from V and 4 bases from J, leaving 13 bases between. The CDR3 is 15 amino acids. CDR1 KGHSH and CDR2 LQKENI come from the germline V gene. Measured with immunoSEQ multiplex PCR; TCRdb has only the in-frame clones, and not every one. This table has approximately 100,000 clones, about 92% appearing once. The TCR comes from a human donor in good health. This chain links TRBV18 with TRBJ2-1, with a possible D match to TRBD2 (6 bases). The sequencing sample was made of Tregs sorted from blood. The CDR3 sequence is CASSPRAGGYNEQFF. Written as DNA, the CDR3 is TGTGCCAGCTCACCTAGAGCGGGTGGTTACAATGAGCAGTTCTTC. Based on the CDR3 plus reference TRBV18 and TRBJ2-1, the full variable domain is NAGVMQNPRHLVRRRGQEARLRCSPMKGHSHVYWYRQLPEEGLKFMVYLQKENIIDESGMPKERFSAEFPKEGPSILRIQQVVRGDSAAYFCASSPRAGGYNEQFFGPGTRLTVL.